The TCR beta chain under discussion was sequenced for a study of human T cells and chemical hapten exposure. Study-level background: Among samples, TCR yields varied mainly because of small differences in pooled library volume. Study observations and caveats: TCRs at high frequency, those above 1 in 1000, did not change with DPC sensitization.

This clonotype was counted many times. Its antigen is still unknown. The study used a library that attached unique molecular identifiers to individual cDNA molecules. TCRdb reanalysed the RACE reads using MiXCR and keeps one entry per CDR3 protein. The sample yields 70,000 to 95,000 distinct CDR3 sequences, 8.6% seen once. From germline, CDR1 is LGHDT and CDR2 YNNKEL (reference sequence). The CDR3 loop spans 15 amino acids. Trimming took 5 bases from V and 2 from J, leaving 15 bases between them. Time point in this sample: healthy volunteer bleed at 6 weeks. The starting material, unfractionated whole blood, was used for total RNA extraction.

This sequence was found in a female donor in good health. Some clones in this sample may be carry-over from other donors' samples. The chain carries TRBV3-1 and TRBJ1-1; tentatively, D is TRBD1 (6 bases). Input material: whole blood. CDR3 region: CASSFHRVGNTEAFF. As DNA, the CDR3 is TGTGCCAGCAGCTTCCACAGGGTTGGTAACACTGAAGCTTTCTTT.